This entry lists 9 T cell receptor beta chains sequenced from one sample in a study of chemoradiotherapy in HPV16-positive cancers. Data came from immunoSEQ multiplex PCR; TCRdb stores just in-frame clones and leaves some out. The repertoire holds some 14,000 clones, with 60% to 80% as singletons. Sample acquisition took place from a patient who underwent chemoradiotherapy. The receptor set was obtained from a human donor with HPV-associated anogenital cancer.

Only a few counts were recorded for this clone. The rearrangement joins TRBV7-2 to TRBJ1-5; D gene unclear. This CDR3 spans 13 amino acids. Germline lookup yields CDR1 SGHTA and CDR2 FQGNSA. Trimming removed 2 bases from V and 2 bases from J, with 4 bases in between. The CDR3 nucleotides read TGTGCCAGCAGCTTAAGGGGCAATCAGCCCCAGCATTTT. Translating gives CASSLRGNQPQHF.

The chain uses TRBV29-1 and TRBJ1-1; D is unclear. This CDR3 has 13 residues. The germline V gene encodes CDR1 SQVTM and CDR2 ANQGSEA. V lost 5 bases, J lost 4 bases, and 14 bases lay in between. The CDR3 DNA is TGCAGCGTTATCGGGATGGGGAGCACTGAAGCTTTCTTT. This codes for CSVIGMGSTEAFF. Variable domain in full (rest from reference TRBV29-1 and TRBJ1-1): SAVISQKPSRDICQRGTSLTIQCQVDSQVTMMFWYRQQPGQSLTLIATANQGSEATYESGFVIDKFPISRPNLTFSTLTVSNMSPEDSSIYLCSVIGMGSTEAFFGQGTRLTVV.

The chain recombines TRBV19 with TRBJ2-1; D not certain. The CDR3 runs to 14 residues. V dropped 3 bases and J dropped 6 bases, with 12 bases sitting between them. Germline V gene sequence: CDR1 LNHDA, CDR2 SQIVND (reference sequence). The CDR3, as DNA: TGTGCCAGTAGTATGATCCCTTCTGTCAATGAGCAGTTCTTC. Translated: CASSMIPSVNEQFF.

The gene calls are TRBV7-2 and TRBJ1-5, with D possibly being TRBD1 (5 bases). In germline, CDR1 is SGHTA, CDR2 FQGNSA. The germline V and J ends were trimmed by 5 bases and 3 bases, with 11 bases remaining between them. The CDR3 extends over 14 amino acids. CDR3 amino acids: CASSRDGTNQPQHF. In DNA form, the CDR3 reads TGTGCCAGCAGCCGGGACGGCACCAATCAGCCCCAGCATTTT.

This clone was seen a handful of times. This chain joins TRBV18 and TRBJ2-3; D is possibly TRBD1 (6 bases). This CDR3 is 16 amino acids long. Trimming stripped 1 base from V and 3 bases from J, with 14 bases between. Germline CDR1 KGHSH, CDR2 LQKENI. As DNA, the CDR3 is TGTGCCAGCTCACCACTCCAGGCAGGGGAAACAGATACGCAGTATTTT. This gives the protein CASSPLQAGETDTQYF.

The gene calls are TRBV7-2 and TRBJ2-5, with 11 nucleotides matching TRBD2. The CDR3 spans 18 residues. In germline, CDR1 is SGHTA, CDR2 FQGNSA. Unmatched junction bases numbered 16, after V lost 5 bases and J lost 5 bases. The DNA of the CDR3 is TGTGCCAGCAGCGGGTCGGGCTTAGCGGGGGGGCCGGGGGAGACCCAGTACTTC. It encodes CASSGSGLAGGPGETQYF.

The J gene is TRBJ1-1, the V gene TRBV25-1; D is ambiguous. This CDR3 is built from 15 residues. The V gene lost 8 bases and the J gene lost 4 bases, with 20 bases spanning the gap. The germline gives CDR1 MGHDK, CDR2 SYGVNS. The CDR3 coding sequence is TGTGCCAGCGGTCACCTGGGGATTAACGGCACTGAAGCTTTCTTT. Translated, it gives CASGHLGINGTEAFF.

V gene TRBV7-3 combines with J gene TRBJ1-1, with D unclear. V was clipped by 3 bases and J by 4 bases, with 9 bases between them. The CDR3 sequence is 13 residues long. Per germline, CDR1 SGHTA and CDR2 FQGTGA. CDR3 protein: CASSLSGGTEAFF. CDR3 in DNA: TGTGCCAGCAGCTTGTCGGGAGGCACTGAAGCTTTCTTT.

The rearrangement uses TRBV11-2 and TRBJ2-1; 13 bases match TRBD2. Germline trimming cut 2 bases from V and 9 bases from J; bases unmatched to any gene: 4. Germline CDR1 SGHAT, CDR2 FQNNGV. This CDR3 is built from 15 residues. CDR3 nucleotides: TGTGCCAGCAGCTTAACTAGCGGGGGGGTCCTTGAGCAGTTCTTC. This sequence encodes CASSLTSGGVLEQFF.